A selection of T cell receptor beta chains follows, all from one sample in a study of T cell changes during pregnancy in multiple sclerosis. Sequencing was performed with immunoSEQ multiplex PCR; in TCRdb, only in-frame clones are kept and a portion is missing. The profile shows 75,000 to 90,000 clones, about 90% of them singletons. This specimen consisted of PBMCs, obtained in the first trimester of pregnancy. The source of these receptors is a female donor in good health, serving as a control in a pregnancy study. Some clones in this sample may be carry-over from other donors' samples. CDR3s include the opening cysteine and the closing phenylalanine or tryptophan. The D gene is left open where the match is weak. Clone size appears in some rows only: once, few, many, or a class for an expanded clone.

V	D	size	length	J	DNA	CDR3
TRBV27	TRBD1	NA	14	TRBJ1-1	TGTGCCAGCCTTCCCAGGGGACAGGCCCCTGAAGCTTTCTTT	CASLPRGQAPEAFF
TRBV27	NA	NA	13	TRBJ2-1	TGTGCCAGCAGTTTAATAGGGGTCAATGAGCAGTTCTTC	CASSLIGVNEQFF
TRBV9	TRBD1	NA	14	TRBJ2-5	TGTGCCAGCAGCGTGACAGGGGGCCAAGAGACCCAGTACTTC	CASSVTGGQETQYF
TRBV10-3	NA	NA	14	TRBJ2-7	TGTGCCATCAGCCAGGGGGCGCGGGAGGGCGAGCAGTACTTC	CAISQGAREGEQYF
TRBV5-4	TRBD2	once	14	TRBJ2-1	TGTGCCAGCAGATCGACTAGCGGGGGTCGGGAGCAGTTCTTC	CASRSTSGGREQFF
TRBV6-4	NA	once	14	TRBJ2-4	TGTGCCAGCAGTGACTTCCGGTACAAAAACATTCAGTACTTC	CASSDFRYKNIQYF
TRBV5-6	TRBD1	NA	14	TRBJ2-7	TGTGCCAGCAGCAGGGGGACAGGGGGCTTCGAGCAGTACTTC	CASSRGTGGFEQYF
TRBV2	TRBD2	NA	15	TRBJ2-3	TGTGCCAGCAATAGCGGGGGCAGCCGCACAGATACGCAGTATTTT	CASNSGGSRTDTQYF
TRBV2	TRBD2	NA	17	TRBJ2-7	TGTGCCAGCAGTGAGGGACTAGCGGGCGATATCTCCTACGAGCAGTACTTC	CASSEGLAGDISYEQYF
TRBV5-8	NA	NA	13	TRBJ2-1	TGTGCCAGCAGCTCGACAGTATTGGGGGAGCAGTTCTTC	CASSSTVLGEQFF
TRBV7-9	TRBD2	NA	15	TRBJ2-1	TGTGCCAGCAGCTCCCCGGCGGGAGGGCCCTCGGAGCAGTTCTTC	CASSSPAGGPSEQFF
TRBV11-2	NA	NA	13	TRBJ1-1	TGTGCCAGCAGCTTAGGCGTCAGGGGAGAAGCTTTCTTT	CASSLGVRGEAFF
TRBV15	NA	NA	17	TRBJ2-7	TGTGCCACCAGCACTTCTACGACAGGGGAGGGAAGCTACGAGCAGTACTTC	CATSTSTTGEGSYEQYF
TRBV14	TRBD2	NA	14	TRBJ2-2	TGTGCCAGCAGCCAACTAGCGGGAGATTTGGAGCTGTTTTTT	CASSQLAGDLELFF
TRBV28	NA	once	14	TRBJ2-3	TGTGCCAGCAGTTTATCTCACAACCAGGATACGCAGTATTTT	CASSLSHNQDTQYF
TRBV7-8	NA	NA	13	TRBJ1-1	TGTGCCAGCAGCTTAGTATTGCAGGGTGAAGCTTTCTTT	CASSLVLQGEAFF
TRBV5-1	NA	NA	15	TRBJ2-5	TGCGCCAGCAGCTCCACGGATGGGGGCCGAGAGACCCAGTACTTC	CASSSTDGGRETQYF
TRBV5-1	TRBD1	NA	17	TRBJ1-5	TGCGCCAGCAGCTTGGGGGGGACAGGTGGACTTAATCAGCCCCAGCATTTT	CASSLGGTGGLNQPQHF
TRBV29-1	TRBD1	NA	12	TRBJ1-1	TGCAGCGTCGGCGAGGGGGCAACAGGAGCTTTCTTT	CSVGEGATGAFF
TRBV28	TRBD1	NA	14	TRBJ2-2	TGTGCCAGTTCCGGGACAGTTAACACCGGGGAGCTGTTTTTT	CASSGTVNTGELFF
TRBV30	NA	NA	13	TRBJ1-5	TGTGCCTGGAGTCGGGACTTGCTCCAGCCCCAGCATTTT	CAWSRDLLQPQHF
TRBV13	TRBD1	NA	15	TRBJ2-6	TGTGCCAGCAGCCCGACAGGGAGTGGGGCCAACGTCCTGACTTTC	CASSPTGSGANVLTF
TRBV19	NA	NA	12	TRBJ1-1	TGTGCCAGTAGTATAGAGGGCCGTGAAGCTTTCTTT	CASSIEGREAFF
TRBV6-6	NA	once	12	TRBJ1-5	TGTGCCAGCCGGGGAGGGGGTCAGCCCCAGCATTTT	CASRGGGQPQHF